The entry below gives a single T cell receptor (beta chain) sequence along with its context. Its target is unknown. This sample stems from a study of shared clonotypes between healthy human individuals. The study, taken as a whole, reports: A handful of donors showed sharing of about 5.5% of naive CD4 clonotypes.

CD45RO-negative, CCR7-selected cells formed the naive CD8 fraction, which excluded terminally differentiated effector memory CD45RA+ cells. Sequencing used immunoSEQ multiplex PCR; TCRdb keeps in-frame clones, though not all of them. Among about 2 million clones, roughly 95% were seen once, and the ten largest hold 0.9% to 1.3%. The CDR3 is 15 amino acids. The V gene's germline CDR1 is MNHEY and CDR2 SVGAGI. Deletions cut 6 bases from V and 4 bases from J, with 16 bases between. The chain links TRBV6-5 to TRBJ1-3; D remains unclear. What was sequenced was naive CD8+ T cells sorted from blood. This TCR derives from a man aged 18 to 30 in good health. Written as DNA, the CDR3 is TGTGCCAGCAGCCCGTACCTCCTGGGAGGAAACACCATATATTTT. It encodes CASSPYLLGGNTIYF.